One TCR beta chain is described in this entry. What this receptor recognizes is not known. No base qualities exist here, and no much larger clone lies one base off it. The immunoSEQ Assay, a bias-controlled multiplex PCR, was used to amplify TCRbeta CDR3 regions from genomic DNA. On the study's bioinformatics: The number of nucleated cells in each sample was estimated by amplification of reference gene primers within the assay. Sequence reads were collapsed and filtered to measure the absolute abundance of every unique TCRbeta CDR3 rearrangement. For each sample, productive Simpson clonality was calculated as the square root of Simpson's diversity index over productive rearrangements. As stored in TCRdb, this immuneACCESS dataset retains in-frame rearrangements with V and J assigned. A fraction of the clones does not appear; measured against another copy, unresolved V genes explain less than half of the discrepancy, and the remainder lacks a known reason. V and J calls plus clone size are reproduced from that table; the DNA served to infer D and trimming. The sample data list 250,000 to 300,000 clones, and approximately 81% of these were observed just once. The ten largest clonotypes hold over 2.5% of the sample.

These data come from a study of blood T cell repertoires in COVID-19 (dated by TCRdb to about 2020). With regard to the full study: Samples from collaborators originated in the United States, Italy and Spain and spanned both the acute and convalescent phases of COVID-19. Samples came from the ongoing ImmuneRACE study (first 160 participants) plus 1,254 subjects from 6 global collaborators. The repertoires were made available in a free public database intended to serve as a resource for research on the immune response to SARS-CoV-2. Nearly every sample came with metadata listing a de-identified subject ID, COVID-19 status, age in years and sex. Subjects who had been exposed to COVID-19, were actively infected with it, or had recovered from it provided the deeply sampled blood TCRbeta repertoires that made up the dataset. The prospective study material was composed of cDNA or gDNA derived from T cells, B-cell-depleted T cells, or PBMCs. Where available, HLA class I and class II types were taken from metadata supplied by the sample provider and were not determined by assay-based typing.

Sequences MNHEY (CDR1) and SMNVEV (CDR2) are obtained from the germline V gene (reference sequence). V and J are trimmed by 6 bases and 5 bases, and the gene matches miss 16 bases of the junction. Measured from the cysteine to the phenylalanine, the CDR3 is 18 residues long. Just CDR3 DNA is preserved here, 54 bases in frame from base 1. Overall results and qualifications from the work: Clinical and demographic metadata were provided uncurated, with the amount varying by source and participant.

Collaborating institutions collected whole blood in K2EDTA tubes following their own protocols. For TCRbeta analysis, collaborators shipped samples in one of three forms: frozen whole blood, isolated PBMCs, or DNA extracted from either of those sample types. Recombination connected TRBV27 to TRBJ1-3, and 10 junction bases match TRBD1. This clonotype was sampled from a woman aged 60 to 75 with active or convalescent COVID-19. The sequenced sample consisted of peripheral blood. The DNA sequence is as follows: TGTGCCAGCAGATACCGGGACAGGGGTTTGGGGAGGCGAAACACCATATATTTT. This gives the protein CASRYRDRGLGRRNTIYF.